Listed below are T cell receptor beta chains from one sample, sequenced in a study of CD8 T cells in ankylosing spondylitis. TCRdb analysed the 5' RACE reads with MiXCR anew, one entry per CDR3 protein. The table includes 220,000 or so distinct CDR3 sequences, about 10% detected once. The specimen was blood, either unsorted or a sorted T cell fraction (not recorded which). The source of these receptors is a male donor with ankylosing spondylitis or in good health (not recorded which). Both conserved end residues are trimmed from each CDR3. D genes are given only for firm matches. Clone size is stated in some rows and not others, as once, few, many or a class when expanded.

d_call | v_call | clone_size | cdr3_aa
NA | TRBV7-8 | NA | ASSLRLDVYNEQF
TRBD1 | TRBV10-3 | many | AISDPGTGPGNTIY
NA | TRBV12-3/TRBV12-4 | many | ASSSAGSPGEF
NA | TRBV6-1 | NA | ASSDFGTYEQY
TRBD1 | TRBV7-9 | few | ASSREGGGYGYT
NA | TRBV6-6 | NA | ASSRADEKLF
TRBD1 | TRBV11-2 | many | ASSPDHPPRGLTYNEQF
TRBD1 | TRBV5-1 | many | ASSYGQGYGYT
TRBD2 | TRBV30 | many | AGVSSGGDNEQF
NA | TRBV25-1 | many | ASRQDLRGYT
NA | TRBV6-2/TRBV6-3 | NA | ASSILGGVGPDLNYGYT
NA | TRBV6-5 | NA | ASSYSTRAEYNEQF
NA | TRBV5-1 | NA | ASSLVEGFSGANVLT
TRBD1 | TRBV7-2 | many | ASSLWNTGGQETQY
NA | TRBV6-5 | many | ASSYPGADTQY
NA | TRBV4-2 | many | ASNTPRLIPGYT
TRBD1 | TRBV5-5 | many | ASSSETGYRELF
TRBD2 | TRBV6-5 | many | ASSYRPASGGHRDTQY
NA | TRBV7-3 | many | ASSPRLSGHNNEQF
NA | TRBV27 | few | ASSLSPGANVLT
NA | TRBV10-3 | NA | AISGQLSGANVLT
NA | TRBV2 | NA | AATPISSYEQY
TRBD1 | TRBV24-1 | many | ATSESGDSDSYEQY
TRBD1 | TRBV27 | few | ASSLTGTGSFTGNTIY
TRBD2 | TRBV7-2 | NA | ASSFRTSGGPGELF
NA | TRBV12-3/TRBV12-4 | many | ASSFAQNSPLH
TRBD1 | TRBV29-1 | few | SVGDRAIANTQY
NA | TRBV27 | few | ASGPRVSTDTQY
NA | TRBV11-2 | many | ASSSAGNEQF
NA | TRBV12-3/TRBV12-4 | many | ASSQGRGTEAF
NA | TRBV7-2 | many | ASSSEVGARGETQY
NA | TRBV6-5 | many | ASRTDVYGYT
NA | TRBV3-1 | few | ASSRPGDSDQETQY
NA | TRBV29-1 | many | SVGLSYNEQF
NA | TRBV20-1 | many | SASPPGWLNSYEQY
NA | TRBV7-9 | many | ASGTGDSPLH
NA | TRBV19 | NA | ASSIGQGLGYSNQPQH
TRBD1 | TRBV6-1 | few | ASTTTGGETQY
TRBD2 | TRBV20-1 | many | SAYTSTSGGPSDTQY
NA | TRBV28 | many | ASADGTGTSGANVLT
TRBD1 | TRBV12-3/TRBV12-4 | many | ASSLGQGLPQETQY
NA | TRBV12-3/TRBV12-4 | many | ASTPTIYGGRDEQY
NA | TRBV5-1 | many | ASSLEGAGEGNTIY
TRBD1 | TRBV19 | many | ATAGTGPTYEQY
TRBD1 | TRBV25-1 | few | ASSWGQGYEQY
TRBD2 | TRBV6-4 | many | ASSESSGGANTGELF
TRBD1 | TRBV6-1 | few | ASSPMPDRAEN
TRBD2 | TRBV12-3/TRBV12-4 | NA | ATLVGGGEQF